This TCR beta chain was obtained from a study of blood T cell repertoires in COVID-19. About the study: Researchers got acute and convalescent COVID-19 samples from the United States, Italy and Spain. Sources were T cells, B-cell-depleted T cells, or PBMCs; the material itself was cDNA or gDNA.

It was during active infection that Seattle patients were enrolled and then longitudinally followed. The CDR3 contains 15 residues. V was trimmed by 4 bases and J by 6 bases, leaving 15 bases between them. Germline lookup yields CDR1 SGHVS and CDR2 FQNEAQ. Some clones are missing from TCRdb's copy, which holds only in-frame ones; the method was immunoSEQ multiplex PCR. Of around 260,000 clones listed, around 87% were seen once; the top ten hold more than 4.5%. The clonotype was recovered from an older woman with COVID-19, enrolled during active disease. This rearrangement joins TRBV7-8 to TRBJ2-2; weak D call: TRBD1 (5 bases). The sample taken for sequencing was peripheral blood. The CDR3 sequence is CASSSTAERSGELFF. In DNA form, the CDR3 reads TGTGCCAGCAGCTCGACAGCCGAACGGTCCGGGGAGCTGTTTTTT.